This TCR beta chain was identified during a study of shared clonotypes between healthy human individuals. Naive CD8 cells lacked CD45RO, underwent positive selection for CCR7 and left out terminally differentiated effector memory CD45RA+ cells. Healthy and HIV-negative, the adult donors had no recent acute infections or vaccinations. The CDR3 has 16 residues. Per the germline V gene, CDR1 is GTSNPN and CDR2 is SVGIG (reference sequence). V lost 3 bases, J lost 3 bases, and 20 bases lay in between. Some clones are missing from TCRdb's copy, which holds only in-frame ones; the method was immunoSEQ multiplex PCR. The sample carries 2 million to 2.5 million clones, roughly 94% recorded once.

Source material: naive CD8+ T cells sorted from blood. The sequence was collected from a man aged 18 to 30 in good health. The J gene is TRBJ1-1, the V gene TRBV30; D is unclear. The CDR3 region is CAWSTGLIKRDTEAFF. The DNA for the CDR3 is TGTGCCTGGAGCACCGGACTTATCAAAAGGGACACTGAAGCTTTCTTT.